This TCR beta chain was found in a study of shared clonotypes between healthy human individuals. Only in-frame clones appear in the TCRdb table, and some are missing; sequencing was by immunoSEQ multiplex PCR. The table has around 1,900,000 clones, 93% seen once. About this clone itself: The antigen is unknown.

Germline trimming cut 11 bases from V and 9 bases from J; bases unmatched to any gene: 9. The CDR3 runs to 12 residues. Germline V CDR1 and CDR2: LNHDA, SQIVND (reference sequence). As defined, naive CD8 cells were CD45RO-negative and positively selected for CCR7, with terminally differentiated effector memory CD45RA+ cells excluded. Regarding the study as a whole: Across subsets, estimated richness was generally greater for naive than for memory populations.

Sequenced: naive CD8+ T cells from PBMCs. This chain uses TRBV19 with TRBJ2-2; 7 nucleotides agree with TRBD2. This TCR was sampled from a man younger than 30 in good health. Some clones in this sample may be carry-over from other donors' samples. For the CDR3, the DNA is TGTGCCGCGATGGGCGGGAGACGGGAGCTGTTTTTT. Amino acids: CAAMGGRRELFF.